The clone carrying this TCR beta chain was seen a handful of times. No antigen is known for it. The data derive from a study of response to subunit inactivated influenza vaccine. CDR3 size: 17 residues. Trimming took 2 bases from V and 0 from J, leaving 17 bases between them. Germline-derived CDR1 and CDR2 are KGHSH and LQKENI. Study-level results: Few additional T cells are recruited per seasonal influenza vaccination, authors suggested.

TCRdb independently ran MiXCR on the RT-PCR reads; one entry per CDR3 protein. In the table there are roughly 710,000 distinct CDR3 sequences, 14% of which are singletons. This clonotype was sampled from a man aged 45-65 years who received an inactivated influenza vaccine. V gene TRBV18 combines with J gene TRBJ2-7; weak D call: TRBD2 (7 bases). The specimen comprised PBMCs from blood, sampled 14 to 15 days before vaccination. The CDR3 nucleotides are TGTGCCAGCTCACCAGCGGGTCGGGGGGCCGTCTCCTACGAGCAGTACTTC. It specifies CASSPAGRGAVSYEQYF.